These 29 T cell receptor beta chains originate from one sample sequenced in a study of blood T cell repertoires in COVID-19. Produced via immunoSEQ multiplex PCR; TCRdb's table is partial and in-frame only. This table holds a few hundred thousand clones, 89% found once. Sample: PBMCs or T cells enriched from blood (not recorded which). The receptors stem from a woman aged 40 to 49 who had recovered from COVID-19.

The chain links TRBV7-3 to TRBJ1-2, with TRBD1 matching over 8 bases. The CDR3 runs 13 residues. Trimming removed 6 bases from V and 8 bases from J; junction bases left unmatched: 8. Germline V gives CDR1 SGHTA, CDR2 FQGTGA. The CDR3 loop reads CASSTEQGDGYTF. The CDR3, as DNA: TGTGCCAGCAGTACCGAACAGGGGGACGGCTACACCTTC.

The chain uses TRBV6-2 or TRBV6-3 and TRBJ2-1; D is unclear. Germline V CDR1 and CDR2: MNHEY, SVGEGT. Trimming shortened V by 2 bases and J by 10 bases, and 6 bases separated the two germline ends. The CDR3 is 11 residues long. The CDR3 bases are TGTGCCAGCAGTTACGGCTGGGAGCAGTTCTTC. It translates to CASSYGWEQFF.

This rearrangement joins TRBV3-1 (or the pseudogene TRBV3-2) to TRBJ1-1, with 7 bases identical to TRBD1. The CDR3 is 14 residues long. Trimming cost V 5 bases and J 1 base; bases outside gene matches: 4. From germline, CDR1 is LGHDT and CDR2 YNNKEL (reference sequence). In DNA form, the CDR3 reads TGTGCCAGCAGCGGACGGGACAGGAACACTGAAGCTTTCTTT. Its translation is CASSGRDRNTEAFF.

J is TRBJ2-3 and V is TRBV13, with 10 bases aligning to TRBD2. The CDR3 consists of 20 residues. Per germline, CDR1 PRHDT and CDR2 FYEKMQ (reference sequence). V shed 5 bases, J shed 3 bases, and the junction held 20 bases outside the gene matches. The CDR3 DNA reads as TGTGCCAGCAGCCAGGGAGGGTTGCTAGCGGGAGAGCTGCGAACAGATACGCAGTATTTT. The encoded protein is CASSQGGLLAGELRTDTQYF.

This clone has only a few counts. This chain links TRBV2 with TRBJ1-4, with 9 positions matching TRBD1. The CDR3 length is 14 residues. Looked up from germline, CDR1 is SNHLY and CDR2 is FYNNEI. V trimming: 6 bases; J trimming: 7 bases; junction bases outside the gene matches: 6. The CDR3 loop is CASRPETGGEKLFF. CDR3 coding DNA: TGTGCCAGCAGGCCAGAGACAGGGGGTGAAAAACTGTTTTTT.

The chain carries TRBV7-8 and TRBJ1-6; no clear D. Trimming removed 5 bases at V and 8 bases at J, with 13 bases between. Germline values: CDR1 SGHVS, CDR2 FQNEAQ. There are 14 residues in the CDR3. The CDR3, as DNA: TGTGCCAGCAGCCCCCGTTGGGGAGATTCACCCCTCCACTTT. Its translation is CASSPRWGDSPLHF.

J is TRBJ1-5 and V is TRBV27, with D possibly TRBD1 on 6 matching bases. Trimming cost V 6 bases and J 5 bases, with 11 bases left between them. Per germline, CDR1 MNHEY and CDR2 SMNVEV (reference sequence). The CDR3 length is 13 residues. The CDR3 sequence is CASSLGAHQPQHF. The CDR3, as DNA: TGTGCCAGCAGCTTGGGGGCGCATCAGCCCCAGCATTTT.

The DNA of the CDR3 is TGTGCCAGCAGCGCCGGGACAGGGAACACTGAAGCTTTCTTT. This sequence encodes CASSAGTGNTEAFF. This chain connects TRBV9 to TRBJ1-1; 8 bases match TRBD1. J gave up 1 base and V 3 bases, and 2 bases lay outside the gene matches. This CDR3 comprises 14 residues. CDR1 and CDR2 from the germline V gene are SGDLS and YYNGEE.

J is TRBJ2-7 and V is TRBV24-1, with 8 bases fitting TRBD1. With 3 bases clipped from V and 5 bases from J, the junction kept 11 bases outside the gene matches. The CDR3 is made up of 16 amino acids. Germline CDR1 reads KGHDR; CDR2 reads SFDVKD. The CDR3 loop is CATSDTLGDRLNEQYF. CDR3 in DNA: TGTGCCACCAGTGATACACTCGGGGACAGGCTCAACGAGCAGTACTTC.

The V gene is TRBV5-1, the J gene TRBJ2-7, with D possibly being TRBD2 (6 bases). Trimming stripped 3 bases from V and 3 bases from J, with 13 bases between. Germline-derived CDR1 and CDR2 are SGHRS and YFSETQ. The CDR3 consists of 14 residues. The chain's CDR3 is CASSSQGLLYEQYF. DNA for the CDR3: TGCGCCAGCAGCTCCCAGGGACTCCTCTACGAGCAGTACTTC.

The CDR3 DNA follows: TGTGCCTGGAGCGCCAGCCCCGGGACAGGGATGTTTGGCTACACCTTC. Amino acid sequence: CAWSASPGTGMFGYTF. J is TRBJ1-2 and V is TRBV30; 9 bases line up with TRBD1. The V and J ends lost 3 bases and 7 bases, in that order; junction bases with no gene match: 15. There are 16 residues in the CDR3. Germline CDR1 is GTSNPN and CDR2 is SVGIG (reference sequence).

In this sample, this clone turned up a few times. V and J are TRBV4-2 and TRBJ1-6, with D possibly being TRBD1 (5 bases). Trimming pared 3 bases from V and 8 bases from J, leaving 17 bases between. Germline V gives CDR1 LGHNA, CDR2 YNFKEQ. CDR3 size: 16 residues. The CDR3 loop reads CASSQVSLSRDSPLHF. The CDR3 DNA reads TGTGCCAGCAGCCAGGTATCATTAAGCAGGGATTCACCCCTCCACTTT.

V usage is TRBV5-1 and J usage is TRBJ1-2, with TRBD1 as a possible D gene (6 bases). V was clipped by 0 bases and J by 3 bases, with 9 bases between them. The CDR3 contains 14 residues. Per the germline V gene, CDR1 is SGHRS and CDR2 is YFSETQ. The CDR3 DNA reads as TGCGCCAGCAGCTTGGGGGCAGGGGACTATGGCTACACCTTC. This encodes CASSLGAGDYGYTF. The variable domain in full, completed from reference TRBV5-1 and TRBJ1-2, reads KAGVTQTPRYLIKTRGQQVTLSCSPISGHRSVSWYQQTPGQGLQFLFEYFSETQRNKGNFPGRFSGRQFSNSRSEMNVSTLELGDSALYLCASSLGAGDYGYTFGSGTRLTVV.

The rearrangement links TRBV5-1 to TRBJ1-4, with TRBD1 identical over 9 bases. V lost 4 bases to trimming and J lost 2 bases; unmatched junction nucleotides: 3. CDR3 size: 15 residues. Germline V gene sequence: CDR1 SGHRS, CDR2 YFSETQ. Written as DNA, the CDR3 is TGCGCCAGCAGCCTGACAGGGGGGACTAATGAAAAACTGTTTTTT. This translates into CASSLTGGTNEKLFF.

This clone has a handful of counts. The V and J genes are TRBV19 and TRBJ2-7; D uncertain. Deletions cut 2 bases from V and 0 bases from J, with 8 bases between. CDR1 is LNHDA and CDR2 is SQIVND in the germline V gene (reference sequence). This CDR3 has 14 residues. Here the CDR3 DNA reads TGTGCCAGTAGTATAAATTACAACTCCTACGAGCAGTACTTC. This translates into CASSINYNSYEQYF.

This chain uses TRBV29-1 with TRBJ2-1; no clear D gene. Trimming took 3 bases from V and 0 from J, leaving 9 bases between them. This CDR3 is 14 amino acids long. CDR1 SQVTM and CDR2 ANQGSEA come from the germline V gene. DNA for the CDR3: TGCAGCGTTGAGGGCCCGAGCTCCTACAATGAGCAGTTCTTC. This translates into CSVEGPSSYNEQFF.

This chain uses TRBV9 with TRBJ1-5, with 7 bases that match TRBD1. Germline CDR1 reads SGDLS; CDR2 reads YYNGEE. CDR3 length equals 14 residues. With V trimmed by 5 bases and J by 0 bases, 2 bases remained unmatched. CDR3 sequence reads: CASSRDSSNQPQHF. CDR3 nucleotide sequence: TGTGCCAGCAGTAGGGACAGTAGCAATCAGCCCCAGCATTTT. The complete variable domain, with remaining parts taken from reference TRBV9 and TRBJ1-5, reads DSGVTQTPKHLITATGQRVTLRCSPRSGDLSVYWYQQSLDQGLQFLIQYYNGEERAKGNILERFSAQQFPDLHSELNLSSLELGDSALYFCASSRDSSNQPQHFGDGTRLSIL.

The V call is TRBV9, the J call TRBJ2-2; 7 bases are shared with TRBD2. V shed 2 bases, J shed 3 bases, and the junction held 7 bases outside the gene matches. The V gene's germline CDR1 is SGDLS and CDR2 YYNGEE. The CDR3 totals 16 residues. The chain's CDR3 is CASSVQRDRYTGELFF. CDR3 coding DNA: TGTGCCAGCAGCGTTCAGCGGGATAGGTACACCGGGGAGCTGTTTTTT.

The chain combines TRBV5-1 with TRBJ1-4, with TRBD1 matching 11 bases. The V and J ends lost 0 bases and 8 bases, in that order; junction bases with no gene match: 3. The length of the CDR3 is 15 residues. Germline V gives CDR1 SGHRS, CDR2 YFSETQ. The chain's CDR3 is CASSLVGQGAEKLFF. In DNA form, the CDR3 reads TGCGCCAGCAGCTTGGTTGGACAGGGGGCAGAAAAACTGTTTTTT.

The chain couples TRBV6-5 to TRBJ2-7, with TRBD1 matching 11 bases. Germline V lookup: CDR1 MNHEY, CDR2 SVGAGI. The V segment lost 3 bases and the J segment 5 bases; nucleotides outside the gene matches: 6. The CDR3 consists of 15 residues. The CDR3: CASSYGDRGTHEQYF. In DNA form, the CDR3 reads TGTGCCAGCAGTTATGGGGACAGGGGGACCCACGAGCAGTACTTC.

This sequence joins TRBV5-1 and TRBJ2-5; D might be TRBD2 (6 bases). Trimming pared 4 bases from V and 5 bases from J, leaving 15 bases between. CDR3 size: 14 residues. The germline V gene has CDR1 SGHRS and CDR2 YFSETQ. DNA of the CDR3: TGCGCCAGCAGCCCCAACGGGGGATTGGAGACCCAGTACTTC. Amino acid sequence: CASSPNGGLETQYF.

This clone was seen a single time. The chain has TRBV7-2 and TRBJ2-7; 10 bases line up with TRBD2. Germline V lookup: CDR1 SGHTA, CDR2 FQGNSA. This CDR3 is built from 13 residues. V dropped 2 bases and J dropped 5; count of bases not matched to a gene: 0. This chain's CDR3 is CASSLLAGDEQYF. CDR3 nucleotide sequence: TGTGCCAGCAGCTTACTAGCGGGAGACGAGCAGTACTTC.

The chain employs TRBV9 and TRBJ1-2, with a weak D call TRBD1 (6 bases). The V gene's germline CDR1 is SGDLS and CDR2 YYNGEE. V was clipped by 4 bases and J by 4 bases, with 14 bases between them. The CDR3 sequence is 14 residues long. In nucleotides, the CDR3 is TGTGCCAGCAGCTATTCCACAGGGATCTATGGCTACACCTTC. Translated, it gives CASSYSTGIYGYTF.

A note on this clone: Other DNA sequences of this sample code for an identical CDR3. This rearrangement joins TRBV27 to TRBJ2-3, with 12 positions matching TRBD2. Germline CDR1 and CDR2: MNHEY and SMNVEV (reference sequence). The junction had 3 bases not matched to a gene; V was cut back by 2 bases and J by 3 bases. The CDR3 has 16 amino acids. This CDR3 is CASSLLAGGLTDTQYF. In nucleotides, the CDR3 is TGTGCCAGCAGTTTACTAGCGGGAGGGCTAACAGATACGCAGTATTTT.

V is TRBV11-2 and J is TRBJ2-5; unclear D gene. With 0 bases removed from V and 2 bases from J, the gap between germline ends came to 16 bases. Germline values: CDR1 SGHAT, CDR2 FQNNGV. The length of the CDR3 is 17 residues. The chain's CDR3 is CASSLDWAVPSQETQYF. CDR3 in DNA: TGTGCCAGCAGCTTAGATTGGGCAGTCCCTTCGCAAGAGACCCAGTACTTC.

V gene TRBV15 combines with J gene TRBJ2-1; the match to TRBD1 covers 7 bases. This CDR3 spans 15 amino acids. In germline, CDR1 is LNHNV, CDR2 YYDKDF (reference sequence). Unmatched junction bases numbered 10, after V lost 6 bases and J lost 5 bases. The CDR3 DNA reads as TGTGCCACCAGTATCCCGGGACAGAAAAACAATGAGCAGTTCTTC. It specifies CATSIPGQKNNEQFF.

The DNA for the CDR3 is TGTGCCTGGAGTGGACAGGGGCTAGGGGAGCAGTACTTC. It codes for CAWSGQGLGEQYF. The chain joins TRBV30 to TRBJ2-7; 8 bases fit TRBD1. CDR1 is GTSNPN and CDR2 is SVGIG in the germline V gene (reference sequence). J was trimmed by 7 bases and V by 1 base; bases with no gene match: 6. This CDR3 is 13 amino acids long.

This chain joins TRBV11-3 and TRBJ2-7; TRBD2 might be the D (6 bases). Trimming shortened V by 5 bases and J by 4 bases, and 6 bases separated the two germline ends. The germline CDR1 and CDR2 sequences are SGHNT and YENEEA. The CDR3 is 11 residues long. DNA for the CDR3: TGTGCCAGCAGCCGGGGGTACGAGCAGTACTTC. Residues: CASSRGYEQYF.

The rearrangement joins TRBV27 to TRBJ2-2, with a weak D call TRBD1 (6 bases). The germline V and J ends were trimmed by 6 bases and 4 bases, with 15 bases remaining between them. The CDR3 extends over 15 amino acids. The germline CDR1 and CDR2 sequences are MNHEY and SMNVEV (reference sequence). The CDR3 DNA reads as TGTGCCAGCAGCCCTGTGGGACACCGCACCGGGGAGCTGTTTTTT. This translates into CASSPVGHRTGELFF.